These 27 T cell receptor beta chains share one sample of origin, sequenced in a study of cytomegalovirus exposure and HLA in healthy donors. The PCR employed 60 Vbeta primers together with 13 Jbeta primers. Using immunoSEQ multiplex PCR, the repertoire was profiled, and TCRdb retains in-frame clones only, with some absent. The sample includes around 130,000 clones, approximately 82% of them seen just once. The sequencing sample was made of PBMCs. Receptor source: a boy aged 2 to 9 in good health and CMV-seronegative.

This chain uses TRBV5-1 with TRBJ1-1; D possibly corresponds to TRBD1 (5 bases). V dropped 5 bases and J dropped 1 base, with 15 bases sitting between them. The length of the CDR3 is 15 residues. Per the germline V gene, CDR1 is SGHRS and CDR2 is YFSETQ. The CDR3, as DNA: TGCGCCAGCAGACTGGGGCACGGTGAGAACACTGAAGCTTTCTTT. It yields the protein CASRLGHGENTEAFF.

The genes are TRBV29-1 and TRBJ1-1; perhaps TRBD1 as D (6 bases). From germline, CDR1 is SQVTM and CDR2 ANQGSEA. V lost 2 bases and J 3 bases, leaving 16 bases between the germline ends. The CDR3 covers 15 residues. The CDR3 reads CSVEPTGTGYTEAFF. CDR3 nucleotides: TGCAGCGTTGAACCCACAGGGACGGGGTACACTGAAGCTTTCTTT.

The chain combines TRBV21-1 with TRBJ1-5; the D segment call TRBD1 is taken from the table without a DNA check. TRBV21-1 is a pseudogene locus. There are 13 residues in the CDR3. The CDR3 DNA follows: TGTGCCAGACGGGACAGGGGATATCAGCCCCAGCATTTT. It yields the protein CARRDRGYQPQHF.

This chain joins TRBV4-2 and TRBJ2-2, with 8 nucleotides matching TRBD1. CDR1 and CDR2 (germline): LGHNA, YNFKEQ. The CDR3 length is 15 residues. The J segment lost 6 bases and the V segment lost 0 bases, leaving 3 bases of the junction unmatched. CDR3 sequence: CASSQEGQASGELFF. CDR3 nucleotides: TGTGCCAGCAGCCAAGAGGGACAGGCCTCCGGGGAGCTGTTTTTT.

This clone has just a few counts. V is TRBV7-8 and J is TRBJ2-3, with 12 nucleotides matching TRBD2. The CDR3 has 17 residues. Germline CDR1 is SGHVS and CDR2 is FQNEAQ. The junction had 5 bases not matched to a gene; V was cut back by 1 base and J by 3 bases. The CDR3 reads CASSLGLAGAVTDTQYF. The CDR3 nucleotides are TGTGCCAGCAGCTTAGGACTAGCGGGGGCCGTGACAGATACGCAGTATTTT.

The CDR3 here is CASSFVQNTEAFF. The CDR3, as DNA: TGTGCCAGCAGCTTCGTACAGAACACTGAAGCTTTCTTT. This chain joins TRBV5-6 and TRBJ1-1; D gene ambiguous. This CDR3 region has 13 residues. CDR1 and CDR2 (germline): SGHDT, YYEEEE. Trimming stripped 2 bases from V and 1 base from J, with 6 bases between.

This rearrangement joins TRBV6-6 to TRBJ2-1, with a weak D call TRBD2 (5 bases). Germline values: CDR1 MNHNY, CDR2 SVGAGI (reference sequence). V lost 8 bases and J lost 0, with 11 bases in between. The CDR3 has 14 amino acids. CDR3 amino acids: CASREGVSYNEQFF. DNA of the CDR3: TGTGCCAGCCGTGAGGGAGTCTCCTACAATGAGCAGTTCTTC.

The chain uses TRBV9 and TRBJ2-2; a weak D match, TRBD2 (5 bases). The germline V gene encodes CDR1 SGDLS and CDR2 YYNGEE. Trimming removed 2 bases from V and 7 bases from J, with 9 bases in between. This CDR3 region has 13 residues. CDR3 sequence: CASSVQRDGELFF. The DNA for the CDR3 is TGTGCCAGCAGCGTGCAGAGGGACGGGGAGCTGTTTTTT.

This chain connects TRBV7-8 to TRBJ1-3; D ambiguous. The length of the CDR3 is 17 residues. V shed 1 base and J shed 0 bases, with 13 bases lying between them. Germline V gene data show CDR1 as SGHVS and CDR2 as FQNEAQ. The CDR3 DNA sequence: TGTGCCAGCAGCTTAGTTGCCTCCGGGTTCTCTGGAAACACCATATATTTT. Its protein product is CASSLVASGFSGNTIYF.

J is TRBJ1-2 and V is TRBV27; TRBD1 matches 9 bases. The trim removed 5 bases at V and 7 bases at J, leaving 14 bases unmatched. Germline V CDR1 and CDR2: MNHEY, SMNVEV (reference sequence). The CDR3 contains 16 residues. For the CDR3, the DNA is TGTGCCAGCAGTCCACCCCCTCGGACAGGGGAAGGTGGCTACACCTTC. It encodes CASSPPPRTGEGGYTF.

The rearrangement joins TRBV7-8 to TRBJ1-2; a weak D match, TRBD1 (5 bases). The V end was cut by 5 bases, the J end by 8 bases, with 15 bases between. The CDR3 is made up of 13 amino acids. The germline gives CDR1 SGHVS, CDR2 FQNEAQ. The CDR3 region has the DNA TGTGCCAGCAGCCCCAGCGGGGGGGACGGCTACACCTTC. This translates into CASSPSGGDGYTF.

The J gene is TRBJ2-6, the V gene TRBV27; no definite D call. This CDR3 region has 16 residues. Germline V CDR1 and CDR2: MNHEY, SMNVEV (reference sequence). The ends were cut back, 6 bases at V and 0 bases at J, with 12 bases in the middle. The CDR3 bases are TGTGCCAGCAGCACGAACTGGGCCTCTGGGGCCAACGTCCTGACTTTC. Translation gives CASSTNWASGANVLTF.

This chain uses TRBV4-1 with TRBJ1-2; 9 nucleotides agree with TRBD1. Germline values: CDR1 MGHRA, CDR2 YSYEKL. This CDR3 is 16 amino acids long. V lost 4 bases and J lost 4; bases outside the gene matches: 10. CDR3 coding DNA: TGCGCCAGCAGCCGCCCCGAGACAGGGGGACCCTATGGCTACACCTTC. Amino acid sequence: CASSRPETGGPYGYTF.

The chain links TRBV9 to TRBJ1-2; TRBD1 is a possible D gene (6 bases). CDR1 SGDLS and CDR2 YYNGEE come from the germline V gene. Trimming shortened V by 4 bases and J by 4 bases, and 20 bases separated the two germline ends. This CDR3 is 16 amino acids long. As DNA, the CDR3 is TGTGCCAGCAGCCCCCTCCTGGACAGCAAGATCTATGGCTACACCTTC. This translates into CASSPLLDSKIYGYTF.

The CDR3 nucleotides are TGTGCCAGCAGCTTTCTGGGGGCAGGGATGAACACTGAAGCTTTCTTT. Protein: CASSFLGAGMNTEAFF. This chain links TRBV7-9 with TRBJ1-1; possible D gene TRBD1, 6 bases. The CDR3 runs to 16 residues. Germline V gene sequence: CDR1 SEHNR, CDR2 FQNEAQ (reference sequence). Trimming shortened V by 3 bases and J by 0 bases, and 14 bases separated the two germline ends.

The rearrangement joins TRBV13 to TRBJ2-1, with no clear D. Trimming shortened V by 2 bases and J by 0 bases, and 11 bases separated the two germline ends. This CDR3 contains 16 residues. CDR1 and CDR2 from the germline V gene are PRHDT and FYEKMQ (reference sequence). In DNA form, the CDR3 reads TGTGCCAGCAGCTTAATCGACATAAGCTCCTACAATGAGCAGTTCTTC. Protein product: CASSLIDISSYNEQFF.

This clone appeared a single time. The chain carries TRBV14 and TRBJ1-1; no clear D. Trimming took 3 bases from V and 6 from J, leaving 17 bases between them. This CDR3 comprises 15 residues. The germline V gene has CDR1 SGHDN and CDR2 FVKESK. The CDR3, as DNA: TGTGCCAGCAGCCAGGAGGACGTCCTGGGGTCTGAAGCTTTCTTT. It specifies CASSQEDVLGSEAFF.

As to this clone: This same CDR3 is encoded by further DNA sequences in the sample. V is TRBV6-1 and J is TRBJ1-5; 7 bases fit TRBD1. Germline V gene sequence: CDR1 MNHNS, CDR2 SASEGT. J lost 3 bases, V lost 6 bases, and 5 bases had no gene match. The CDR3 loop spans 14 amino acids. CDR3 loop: CASSQTGINQPQHF. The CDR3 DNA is TGTGCCAGCAGCCAGACAGGGATCAATCAGCCCCAGCATTTT.

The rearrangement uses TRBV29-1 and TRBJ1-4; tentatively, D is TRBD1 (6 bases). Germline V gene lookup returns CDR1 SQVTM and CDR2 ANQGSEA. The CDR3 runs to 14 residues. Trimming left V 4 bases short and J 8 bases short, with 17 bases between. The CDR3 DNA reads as TGCAGCGTTGCTCGTGCAGGGGTGGAAGAAAAACTGTTTTTT. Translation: CSVARAGVEEKLFF.

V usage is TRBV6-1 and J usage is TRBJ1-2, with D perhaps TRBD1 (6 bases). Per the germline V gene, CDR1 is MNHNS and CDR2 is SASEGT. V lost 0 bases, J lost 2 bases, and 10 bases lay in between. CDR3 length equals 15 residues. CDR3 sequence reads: CASSEAARGNYGYTF. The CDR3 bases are TGTGCCAGCAGTGAAGCGGCGAGGGGGAACTATGGCTACACCTTC.

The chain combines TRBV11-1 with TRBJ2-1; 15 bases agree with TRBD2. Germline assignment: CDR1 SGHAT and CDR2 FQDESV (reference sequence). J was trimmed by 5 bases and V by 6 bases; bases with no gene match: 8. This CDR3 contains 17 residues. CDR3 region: CASSSRTSGRANNEQFF. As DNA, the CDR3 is TGTGCCAGCAGTTCCAGGACTAGCGGGAGGGCCAACAATGAGCAGTTCTTC.

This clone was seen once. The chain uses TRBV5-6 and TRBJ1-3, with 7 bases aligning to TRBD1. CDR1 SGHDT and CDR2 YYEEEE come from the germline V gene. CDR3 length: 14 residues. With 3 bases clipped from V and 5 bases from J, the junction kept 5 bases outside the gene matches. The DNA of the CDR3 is TGTGCCAGCAGCTCACAGGGGCTTCGAAACACCATATATTTT. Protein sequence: CASSSQGLRNTIYF.

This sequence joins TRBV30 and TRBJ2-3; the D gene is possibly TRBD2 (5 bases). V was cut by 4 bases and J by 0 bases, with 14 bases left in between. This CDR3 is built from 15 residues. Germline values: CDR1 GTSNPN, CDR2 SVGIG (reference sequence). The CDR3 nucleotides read TGTGCCTGGACCATAGGCGGGTATAGCACAGATACGCAGTATTTT. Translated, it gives CAWTIGGYSTDTQYF.

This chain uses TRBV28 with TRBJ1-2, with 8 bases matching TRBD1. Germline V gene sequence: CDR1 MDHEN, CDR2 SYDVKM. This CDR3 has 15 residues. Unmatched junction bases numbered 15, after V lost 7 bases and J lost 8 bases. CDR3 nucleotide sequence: TGTGCCAGCATGGCAGGGGGCCCCGGGGCACGAGGCTACACCTTC. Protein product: CASMAGGPGARGYTF.

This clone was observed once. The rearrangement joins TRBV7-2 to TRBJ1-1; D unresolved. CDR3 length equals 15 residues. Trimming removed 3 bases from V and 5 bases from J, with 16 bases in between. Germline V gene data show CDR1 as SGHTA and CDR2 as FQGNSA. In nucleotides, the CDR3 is TGTGCCAGCAGCTTCCGACCCGCCCCGGGGACTGAAGCTTTCTTT. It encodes CASSFRPAPGTEAFF.

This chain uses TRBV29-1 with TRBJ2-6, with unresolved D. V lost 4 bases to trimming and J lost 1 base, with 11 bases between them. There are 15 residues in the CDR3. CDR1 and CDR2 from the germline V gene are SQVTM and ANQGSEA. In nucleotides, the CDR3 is TGCAGCGTTGTGACGGGTAGGTCTGGGGCCAACGTCCTGACTTTC. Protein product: CSVVTGRSGANVLTF.

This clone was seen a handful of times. The DNA of the CDR3 is TGTGCCAGCAGCGCTCTCTGGACTAGCGTCGCGAACACCGGGGAGCTGTTTTTT. Translated, it gives CASSALWTSVANTGELFF. The gene calls are TRBV7-9 and TRBJ2-2; 9 bases fit TRBD2. Germline CDR1 reads SEHNR; CDR2 reads FQNEAQ (reference sequence). This CDR3 comprises 18 residues. The V segment lost 5 bases and the J segment 0 bases; nucleotides outside the gene matches: 10.